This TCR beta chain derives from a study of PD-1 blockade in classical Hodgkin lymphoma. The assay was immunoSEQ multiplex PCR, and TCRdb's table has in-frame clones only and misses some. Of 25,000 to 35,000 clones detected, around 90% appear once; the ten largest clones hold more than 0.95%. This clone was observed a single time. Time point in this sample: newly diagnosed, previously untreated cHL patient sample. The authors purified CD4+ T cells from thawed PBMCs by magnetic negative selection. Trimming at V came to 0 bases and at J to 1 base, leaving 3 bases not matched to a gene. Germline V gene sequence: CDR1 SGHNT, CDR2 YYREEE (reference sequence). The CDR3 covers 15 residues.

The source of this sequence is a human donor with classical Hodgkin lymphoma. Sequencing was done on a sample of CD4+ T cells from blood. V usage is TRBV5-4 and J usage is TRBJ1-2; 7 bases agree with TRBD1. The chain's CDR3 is CASSLDPGGNYGYTF. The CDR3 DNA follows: TGTGCCAGCAGCTTGGACCCAGGGGGTAACTATGGCTACACCTTC.